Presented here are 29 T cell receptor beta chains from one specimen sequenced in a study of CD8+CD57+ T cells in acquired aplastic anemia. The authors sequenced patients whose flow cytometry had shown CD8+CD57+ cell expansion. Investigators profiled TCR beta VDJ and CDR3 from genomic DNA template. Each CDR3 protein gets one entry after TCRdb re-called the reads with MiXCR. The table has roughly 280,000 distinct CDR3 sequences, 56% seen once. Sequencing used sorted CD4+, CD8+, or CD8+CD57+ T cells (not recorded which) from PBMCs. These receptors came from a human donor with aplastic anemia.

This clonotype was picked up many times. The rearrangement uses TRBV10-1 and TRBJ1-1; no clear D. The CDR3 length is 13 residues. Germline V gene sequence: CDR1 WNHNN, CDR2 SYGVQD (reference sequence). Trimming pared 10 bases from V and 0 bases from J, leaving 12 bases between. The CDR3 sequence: CATPGRVNTEAFF. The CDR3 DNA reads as TGCGCCACCCCGGGAAGAGTGAACACTGAAGCTTTCTTT.

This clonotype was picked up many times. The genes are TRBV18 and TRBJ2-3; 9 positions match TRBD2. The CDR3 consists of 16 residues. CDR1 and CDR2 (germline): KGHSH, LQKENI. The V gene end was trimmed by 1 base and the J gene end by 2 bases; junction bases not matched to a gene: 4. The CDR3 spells CASSPRLAESTDTQYF. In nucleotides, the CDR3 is TGTGCCAGCTCACCACGACTAGCGGAGTCCACAGATACGCAGTATTTT.

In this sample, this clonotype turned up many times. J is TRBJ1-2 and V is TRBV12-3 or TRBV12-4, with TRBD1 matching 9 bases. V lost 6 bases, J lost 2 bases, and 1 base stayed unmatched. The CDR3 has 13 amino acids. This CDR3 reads CASRGQGNYGYTF. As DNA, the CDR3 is TGTGCCAGCAGAGGACAGGGGAACTATGGCTACACCTTC.

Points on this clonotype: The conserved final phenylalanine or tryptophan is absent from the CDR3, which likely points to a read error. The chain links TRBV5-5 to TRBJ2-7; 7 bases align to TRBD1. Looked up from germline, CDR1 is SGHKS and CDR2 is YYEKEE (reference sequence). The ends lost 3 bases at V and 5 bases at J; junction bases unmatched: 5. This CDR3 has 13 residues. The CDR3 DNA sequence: TGTGCCAGCAGCTCACAGGGGTGGAACGAGCAGTACTCC. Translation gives CASSSQGWNEQYS.

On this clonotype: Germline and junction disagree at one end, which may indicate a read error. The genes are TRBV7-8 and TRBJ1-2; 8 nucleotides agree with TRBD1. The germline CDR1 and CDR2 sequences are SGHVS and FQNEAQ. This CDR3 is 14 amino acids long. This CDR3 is CASSLYGQGYGYTF. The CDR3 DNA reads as TGCGCCAGCAGCTTGTACGGACAGGGCTATGGCTACACCTTC. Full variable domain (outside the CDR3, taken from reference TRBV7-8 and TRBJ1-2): GAGVSQSPRYKVAKRGQDVALRCDPISGHVSLFWYQQALGQGPEFLTYFQNEAQLDKSGLPSDRFFAERPEGSVSTLKIQRTQQEDSAVYLCASSLYGQGYGYTFGSGTRLTVV.

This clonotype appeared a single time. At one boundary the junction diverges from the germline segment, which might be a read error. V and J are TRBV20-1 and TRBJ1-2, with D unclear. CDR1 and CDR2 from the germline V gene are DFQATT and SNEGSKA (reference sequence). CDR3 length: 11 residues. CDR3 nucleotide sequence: TGCAGTGCTAGTTTAGGCTATAGCTACGCCTTC. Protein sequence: CSASLGYSYAF.

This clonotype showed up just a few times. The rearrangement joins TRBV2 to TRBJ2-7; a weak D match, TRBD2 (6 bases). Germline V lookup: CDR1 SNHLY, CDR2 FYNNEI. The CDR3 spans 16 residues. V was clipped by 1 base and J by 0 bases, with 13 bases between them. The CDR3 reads CASSEEIGGNSYEQYF. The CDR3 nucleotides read TGTGCCAGCAGTGAAGAGATTGGCGGGAACTCCTACGAGCAGTACTTC.

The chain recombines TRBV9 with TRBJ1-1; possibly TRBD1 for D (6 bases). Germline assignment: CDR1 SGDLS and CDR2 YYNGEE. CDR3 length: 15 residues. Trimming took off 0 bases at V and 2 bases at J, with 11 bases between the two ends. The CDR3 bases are TGTGCCAGCAGCGTAGTTGAGGGGACAAACACTGAAGCTTTCTTT. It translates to CASSVVEGTNTEAFF.

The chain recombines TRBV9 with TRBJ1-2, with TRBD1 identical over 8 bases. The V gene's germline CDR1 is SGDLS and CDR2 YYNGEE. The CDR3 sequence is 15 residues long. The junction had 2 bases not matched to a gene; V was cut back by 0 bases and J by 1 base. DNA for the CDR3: TGTGCCAGCAGCGTAGCCGGACAGGGTAACTATGGCTACACCTTC. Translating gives CASSVAGQGNYGYTF.

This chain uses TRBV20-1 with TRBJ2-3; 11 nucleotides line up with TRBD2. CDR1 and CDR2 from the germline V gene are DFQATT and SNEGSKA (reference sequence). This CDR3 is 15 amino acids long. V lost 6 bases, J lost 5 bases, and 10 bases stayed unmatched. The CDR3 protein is CSATGLAGFGDTQYF. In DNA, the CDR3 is TGCAGTGCAACTGGACTAGCGGGCTTTGGAGATACGCAGTATTTT.

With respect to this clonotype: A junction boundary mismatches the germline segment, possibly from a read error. DNA for the CDR3: TGTACCAGCAGCTTAGAATCAGATAGCAATAAGCCCCCGCATTTT. It codes for CTSSLESDSNKPPHF. The chain carries TRBV7-6 and TRBJ1-5; D gene ambiguous. This CDR3 has 15 residues. CDR1 is SGHVS and CDR2 is FNYEAQ in the germline V gene.

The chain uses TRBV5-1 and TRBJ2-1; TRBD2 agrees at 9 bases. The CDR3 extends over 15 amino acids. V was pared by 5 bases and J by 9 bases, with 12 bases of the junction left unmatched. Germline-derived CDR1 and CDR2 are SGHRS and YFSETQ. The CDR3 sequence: CASSSLAGVQGEQFF. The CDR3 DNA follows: TGCGCCAGCAGTTCGTTAGCGGGGGTTCAGGGTGAGCAGTTCTTC.

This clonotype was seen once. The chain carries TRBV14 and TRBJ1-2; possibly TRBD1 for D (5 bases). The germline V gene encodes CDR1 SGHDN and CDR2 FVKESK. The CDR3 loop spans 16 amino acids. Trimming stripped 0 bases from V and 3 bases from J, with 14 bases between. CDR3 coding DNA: TGTGCCAGCAGCCAAGAACAGGCGGACCTAGACTATGGCTACACCTTC. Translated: CASSQEQADLDYGYTF.

The DNA of the CDR3 is TGTGCCAGCAGGGGAGCAGGGGGACATGAAGCTTTCTTT. Translation: CASRGAGGHEAFF. The V and J genes are TRBV2 and TRBJ1-1, with 7 positions matching TRBD1. Germline CDR1 SNHLY, CDR2 FYNNEI. V gave up 6 bases and J gave up 7 bases; unmatched junction bases: 8. The CDR3 consists of 13 residues.

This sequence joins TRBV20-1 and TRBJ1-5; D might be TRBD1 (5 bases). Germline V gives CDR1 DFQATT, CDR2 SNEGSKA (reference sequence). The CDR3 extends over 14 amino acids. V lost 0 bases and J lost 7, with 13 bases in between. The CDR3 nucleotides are TGCAGTGCTAGAGAGGGAGAGGGACGACAGCCCCAGCATTTT. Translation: CSAREGEGRQPQHF.

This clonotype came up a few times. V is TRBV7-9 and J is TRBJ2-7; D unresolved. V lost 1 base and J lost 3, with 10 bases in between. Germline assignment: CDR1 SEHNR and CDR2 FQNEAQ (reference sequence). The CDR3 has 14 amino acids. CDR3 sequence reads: CASSLDAVSYEQYF. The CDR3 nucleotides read TGTGCCAGCAGCTTAGACGCGGTCAGCTACGAGCAGTACTTC.

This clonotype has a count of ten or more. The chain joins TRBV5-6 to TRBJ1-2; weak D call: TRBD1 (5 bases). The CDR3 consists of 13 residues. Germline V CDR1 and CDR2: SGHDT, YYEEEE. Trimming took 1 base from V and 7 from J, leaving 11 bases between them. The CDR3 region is CASSLTLDSGYTF. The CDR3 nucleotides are TGTGCCAGCAGCTTGACCTTAGACAGTGGCTACACCTTC.

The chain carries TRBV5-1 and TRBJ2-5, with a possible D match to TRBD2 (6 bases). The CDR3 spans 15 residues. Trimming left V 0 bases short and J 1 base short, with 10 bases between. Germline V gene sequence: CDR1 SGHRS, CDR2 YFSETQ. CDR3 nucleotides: TGCGCCAGCAGCTTGGTCGGGGGAACCCAAGAGACCCAGTACTTC. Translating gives CASSLVGGTQETQYF.

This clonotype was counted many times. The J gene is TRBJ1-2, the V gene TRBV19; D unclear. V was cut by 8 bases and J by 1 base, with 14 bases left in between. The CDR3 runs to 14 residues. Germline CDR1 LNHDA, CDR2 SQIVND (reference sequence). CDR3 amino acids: CASRTPGVNYGYTF. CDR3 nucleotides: TGTGCCAGTCGGACTCCCGGGGTTAACTATGGCTACACCTTC.

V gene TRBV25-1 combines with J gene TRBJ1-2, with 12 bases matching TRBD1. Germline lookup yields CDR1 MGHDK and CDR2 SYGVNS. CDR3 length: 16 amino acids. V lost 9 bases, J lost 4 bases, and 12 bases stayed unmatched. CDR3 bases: TGTGCCAGTAGTCCCCCCGGGACAGGGGGCGGCTATGGCTACACCTTC. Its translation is CASSPPGTGGGYGYTF.

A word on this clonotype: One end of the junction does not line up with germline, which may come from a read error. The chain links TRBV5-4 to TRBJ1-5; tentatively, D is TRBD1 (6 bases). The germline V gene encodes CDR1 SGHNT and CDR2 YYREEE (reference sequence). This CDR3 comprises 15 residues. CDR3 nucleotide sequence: TGTGCCAGCGGGCCGACAGGCTCCTACAATGAGCCCCAGCATTTT. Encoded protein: CASGPTGSYNEPQHF.

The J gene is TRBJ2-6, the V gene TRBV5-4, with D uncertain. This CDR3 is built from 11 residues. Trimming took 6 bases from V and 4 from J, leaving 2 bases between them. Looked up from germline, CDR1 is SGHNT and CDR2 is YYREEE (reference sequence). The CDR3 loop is CASTGANVLTF. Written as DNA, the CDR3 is TGTGCCAGCACCGGGGCCAACGTCCTGACTTTC.

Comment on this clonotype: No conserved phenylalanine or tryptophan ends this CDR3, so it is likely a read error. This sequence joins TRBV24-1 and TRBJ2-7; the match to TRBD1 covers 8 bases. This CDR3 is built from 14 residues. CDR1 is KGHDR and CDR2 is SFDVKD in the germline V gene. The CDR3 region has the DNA TGTGCCAGCAGTTACGGGACAGGCTCCTACGAGCAGTACCTC. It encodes CASSYGTGSYEQYL.

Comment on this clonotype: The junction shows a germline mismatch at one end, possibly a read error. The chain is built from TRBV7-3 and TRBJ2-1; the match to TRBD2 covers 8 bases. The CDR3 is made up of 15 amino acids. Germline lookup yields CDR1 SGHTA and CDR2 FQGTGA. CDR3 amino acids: CASSWGLGPYNEQFF. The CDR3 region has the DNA TGCGCCAGCAGCTGGGGACTAGGGCCCTACAATGAGCAGTTCTTC.

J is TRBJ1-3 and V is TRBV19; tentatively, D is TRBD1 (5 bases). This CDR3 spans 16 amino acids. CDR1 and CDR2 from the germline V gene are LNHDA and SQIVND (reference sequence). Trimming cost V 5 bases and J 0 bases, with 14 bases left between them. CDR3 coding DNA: TGTGCCAGTAGTGGTAGGGGTTTACCCTCTGGAAACACCATATATTTT. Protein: CASSGRGLPSGNTIYF.

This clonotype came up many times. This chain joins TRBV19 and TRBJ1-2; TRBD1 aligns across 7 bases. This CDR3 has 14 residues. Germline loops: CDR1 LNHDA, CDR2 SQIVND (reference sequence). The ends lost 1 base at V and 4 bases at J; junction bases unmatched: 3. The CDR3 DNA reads TGTGCCAGTAGTATAGGGACAGGCCCCTATGGCTACACCTTC. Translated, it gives CASSIGTGPYGYTF.

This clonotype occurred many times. The CDR3 region is CATGQGETQYF. The CDR3 nucleotides read TGTGCCACCGGACAGGGGGAGACCCAGTACTTC. The chain is built from TRBV24-1 and TRBJ2-5, with TRBD1 matching over 9 bases. With V trimmed by 9 bases and J by 5 bases, 0 bases remained unmatched. CDR3 size: 11 residues. CDR1 KGHDR and CDR2 SFDVKD come from the germline V gene.

The chain's CDR3 is CASSVGTGYHEQYF. The CDR3 bases are TGTGCCAGCAGCGTAGGGACAGGGTACCACGAGCAGTACTTC. The chain employs TRBV9 and TRBJ2-5; 8 nucleotides line up with TRBD1. The end of the DNA is better explained by TRBJ2-7, so the J call may be wrong. Germline lookup yields CDR1 SGDLS and CDR2 YYNGEE. This CDR3 is built from 14 residues.

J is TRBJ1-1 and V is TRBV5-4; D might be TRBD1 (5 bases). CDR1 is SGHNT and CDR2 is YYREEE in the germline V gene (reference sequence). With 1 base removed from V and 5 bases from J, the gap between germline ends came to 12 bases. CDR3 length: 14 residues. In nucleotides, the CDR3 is TGTGCCAGCAGCTTGACAAGGGGTTGGACTGAAGCTTTCTTT. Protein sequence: CASSLTRGWTEAFF.